The entry below describes one T cell receptor beta chain. Its antigen remains unknown. The CDR3 sequence is 12 residues long. The germline V gene encodes CDR1 LNHDA and CDR2 SQIVND (reference sequence). Between the trimmed V and J ends, which lost 7 bases and 8 bases, there was a span of 14 bases. This record comes from a study of OX40 agonist ivuxolimab in advanced cancers. Study overall: Patients achieving partial responses numbered three: one hepatocellular carcinoma case and two cutaneous melanoma cases.

Study-wide points: Among T cells, CD8+ cells averaged more expanded clones than CD4+ cells.

On cycle 4 day 1 and cycle 7 day 1, as well as at baseline, blood was sampled. Libraries were prepared by immunoSEQ multiplex PCR; TCRdb keeps only in-frame clonotypes and omits some of them. The sample shows 35,000 to 45,000 clones, 80% to 90% of them seen only once. V is TRBV19 and J is TRBJ1-1, with a weak D call TRBD1 (6 bases). This clonotype originated in an adult with an advanced solid tumor such as melanoma, head and neck, liver or kidney cancer. The source was CD4+ or CD8+ T cells sorted from blood, collected in a trial of the OX40 agonist ivuxolimab. The CDR3 sequence: CASNSQGTEAFF. The DNA for the CDR3 is TGTGCCAGTAATTCACAGGGAACGGAAGCTTTCTTT. The full variable domain, rest sourced from reference TRBV19 and TRBJ1-1, is DGGITQSPKYLFRKEGQNVTLSCEQNLNHDAMYWYRQDPGQGLRLIYYSQIVNDFQKGDIAEGYSVSREKKESFPLTVTSAQKNPTAFYLCASNSQGTEAFFGQGTRLTVV.